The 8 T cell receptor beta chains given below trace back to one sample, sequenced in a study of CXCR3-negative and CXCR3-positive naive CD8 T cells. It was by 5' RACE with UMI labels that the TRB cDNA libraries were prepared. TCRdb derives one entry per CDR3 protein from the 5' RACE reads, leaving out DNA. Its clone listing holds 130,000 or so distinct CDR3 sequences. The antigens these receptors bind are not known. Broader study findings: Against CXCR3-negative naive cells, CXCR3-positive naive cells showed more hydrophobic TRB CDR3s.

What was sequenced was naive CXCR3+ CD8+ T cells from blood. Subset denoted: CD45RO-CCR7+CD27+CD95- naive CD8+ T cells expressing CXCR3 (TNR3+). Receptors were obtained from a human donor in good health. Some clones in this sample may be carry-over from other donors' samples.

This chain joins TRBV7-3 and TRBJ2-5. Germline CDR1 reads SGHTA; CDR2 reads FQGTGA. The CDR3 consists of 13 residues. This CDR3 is CASSLNSAETQYF.

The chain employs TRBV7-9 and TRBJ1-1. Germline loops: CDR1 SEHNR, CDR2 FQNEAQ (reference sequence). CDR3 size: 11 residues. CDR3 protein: CASSWDTEAFF.

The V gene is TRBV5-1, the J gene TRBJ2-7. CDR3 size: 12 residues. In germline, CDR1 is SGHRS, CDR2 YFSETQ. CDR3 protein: CASRGVGYEQYF.

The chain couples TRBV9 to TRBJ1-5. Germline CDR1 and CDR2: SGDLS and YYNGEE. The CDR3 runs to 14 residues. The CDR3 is CASSVGGGGQPQHF.

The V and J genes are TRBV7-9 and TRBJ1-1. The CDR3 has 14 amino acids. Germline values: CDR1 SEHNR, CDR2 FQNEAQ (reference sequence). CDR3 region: CASSIGSLDAEAFF. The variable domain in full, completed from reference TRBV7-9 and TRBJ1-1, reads DTGVSQNPRHKITKRGQNVTFRCDPISEHNRLYWYRQTLGQGPEFLTYFQNEAQLEKSRLLSDRFSAERPKGSFSTLEIQRTEQGDSAMYLCASSIGSLDAEAFFGQGTRLTVV.

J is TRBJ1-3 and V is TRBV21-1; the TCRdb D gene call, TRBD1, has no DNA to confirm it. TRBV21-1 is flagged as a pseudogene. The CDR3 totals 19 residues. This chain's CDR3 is CASSKGLGREAVERNTIYF.

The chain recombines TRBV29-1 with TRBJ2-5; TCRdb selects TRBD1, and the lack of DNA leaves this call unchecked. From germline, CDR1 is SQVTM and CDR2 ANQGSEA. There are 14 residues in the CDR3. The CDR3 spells CSSDSPTWGETQYF.

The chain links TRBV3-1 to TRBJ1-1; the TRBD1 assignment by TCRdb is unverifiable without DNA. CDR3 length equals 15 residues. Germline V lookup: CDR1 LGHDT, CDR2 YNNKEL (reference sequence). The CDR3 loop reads CASSQGGGLNTEAFF.